The next 19 T cell receptor beta chains were all read from a single sample in a study of circulating tumor DNA in untreated peripheral T-cell lymphoma. Clones were sequenced by immunoSEQ multiplex PCR, and TCRdb holds only the in-frame ones, with some missing. The sample gives 5,000 to 7,000 clones, roughly 66% of which show up once; under 60% is in the top ten. Sequenced material: tumor tissue. These receptors were obtained from a human donor with peripheral T-cell lymphoma.

The chain joins TRBV11-3 to TRBJ2-3; tentatively, D is TRBD2 (7 bases). The CDR3 is 16 residues long. Trimming stripped 5 bases from V and 0 bases from J, with 15 bases between. Germline V CDR1 and CDR2: SGHNT, YENEEA. CDR3 nucleotides: TGTGCCAGCAGCCAGGGGCCTAGCGGAAGCACAGATACGCAGTATTTT. Translating gives CASSQGPSGSTDTQYF.

The chain recombines TRBV30 with TRBJ2-7; tentatively, D is TRBD2 (6 bases). The V gene's germline CDR1 is GTSNPN and CDR2 SVGIG (reference sequence). The CDR3 runs to 14 residues. Trimming removed 3 bases at V and 3 bases at J, with 15 bases between. DNA for the CDR3: TGTGCCTGGAGGGGGGGAGAGGCTCTCTACGAGCAGTACTTC. The encoded protein is CAWRGGEALYEQYF.

J is TRBJ1-1 and V is TRBV6-8; D gene unclear. The CDR3 has 14 amino acids. V was shortened by 0 bases and J by 1 base, with 6 bases between the two germline ends. CDR1 and CDR2 from the germline V gene are MNHGY and SAAAGT. In DNA, the CDR3 is TGTGCCAGCAGTTACTCGATCAGGAACACTGAAGCTTTCTTT. Residues: CASSYSIRNTEAFF.

This chain uses TRBV1 with TRBJ2-3; the DNA was not used to check the table's D call, TRBD2. TRBV1 is assigned pseudogene status. The CDR3 totals 14 residues. CDR3 nucleotides: TGCGCCAGCAGCCAAACTAGCGGGGCAGATACGCAGTATTTT. Translation: CASSQTSGADTQYF.

This rearrangement joins TRBV28 to TRBJ1-6; no firm D call. Germline values: CDR1 MDHEN, CDR2 SYDVKM. The CDR3 is 16 residues long. With 5 bases removed from V and 9 bases from J, the gap between germline ends came to 20 bases. CDR3 DNA: TGTGCCAGCAGTAACGCAGCGCTGACCAGACTTTCACCCCTCCACTTT. It codes for CASSNAALTRLSPLHF.

By sample fraction, this clone is medium-sized. The chain is built from TRBV19 and TRBJ1-1; maybe TRBD1 (5 bases). The germline CDR1 and CDR2 sequences are LNHDA and SQIVND (reference sequence). Trimming removed 1 base from V and 1 base from J, with 13 bases in between. The CDR3 has 16 residues. CDR3 in amino acids: CASSIGGFRRNTEAFF. The CDR3 DNA reads as TGTGCCAGTAGTATAGGGGGGTTCCGGAGGAACACTGAAGCTTTCTTT.

The CDR3 loop reads CASSQRGLAGVGNEQFF. DNA of the CDR3: TGTGCCAGCAGCCAAAGAGGTCTAGCGGGAGTGGGAAATGAGCAGTTCTTC. V gene TRBV11-3 combines with J gene TRBJ2-1; 10 nucleotides align to TRBD2. The V and J ends lost 5 bases and 7 bases, in that order; junction bases with no gene match: 14. CDR1 is SGHNT and CDR2 is YENEEA in the germline V gene. CDR3 length: 17 residues. The full variable domain, completed using reference TRBV11-3 and TRBJ2-1, is EAGVVQSPRYKIIEKKQPVAFWCNPISGHNTLYWYLQNLGQGPELLIRYENEEAVDDSQLPKDRFSAERLKGVDSTLKIQPAELGDSAVYLCASSQRGLAGVGNEQFFGPGTRLTVL.

This chain links TRBV15 with TRBJ2-5; possible D gene TRBD2, 5 bases. The CDR3 length is 14 residues. Trimming took 3 bases from V and 5 from J, leaving 13 bases between them. Germline V gene data show CDR1 as LNHNV and CDR2 as YYDKDF (reference sequence). The CDR3 region has the DNA TGTGCCACCAGCAGGGGAAGGGCGGGCGAGACCCAGTACTTC. It specifies CATSRGRAGETQYF.

The chain has TRBV6-8 and TRBJ2-5; the D gene is possibly TRBD1 (10 bases). CDR3 length: 15 residues. Germline CDR1 and CDR2: MNHGY and SAAAGT. V was shortened by 6 bases and J by 13 bases, with 27 bases between the two germline ends. CDR3 sequence reads: CASSRDRGHLAGRYF. CDR3 sequence (DNA): TGTGCCAGCAGCCGAGACAGGGGGCACCTAGCGGGGCGGTACTTC.

The CDR3 sequence: CASGWYTGELFF. The CDR3 DNA follows: TGTGCCAGTGGCTGGTACACCGGGGAGCTGTTTTTT. V gene TRBV6-8 combines with J gene TRBJ2-2; D is ambiguous. V lost 9 bases to trimming and J lost 3 bases, with 8 bases between them. The CDR3 loop spans 12 amino acids. Germline CDR1 is MNHGY and CDR2 is SAAAGT.

This clone appeared a few times. For the CDR3, the DNA is TGTGCCATCAGGGCATATAGCAATCAGCCCCAGCATTTT. It codes for CAIRAYSNQPQHF. The chain joins TRBV6-8 to TRBJ1-5; TRBD1 is a possible D gene (5 bases). Germline-derived CDR1 and CDR2 are MNHGY and SAAAGT. Trimming took off 10 bases at V and 0 bases at J, with 10 bases between the two ends. The length of the CDR3 is 13 residues.

The CDR3 region is CASSLQGALGTDTQYF. The CDR3 DNA follows: TGTGCCAGCAGCTTACAGGGGGCGCTTGGTACAGATACGCAGTATTTT. This sequence joins TRBV11-3 and TRBJ2-3; 8 nucleotides match TRBD1. The CDR3 length is 16 residues. Germline V lookup: CDR1 SGHNT, CDR2 YENEEA. The V segment lost 2 bases and the J segment 3 bases; nucleotides outside the gene matches: 7.

The chain combines TRBV18 with TRBJ2-3; D is possibly TRBD2 (5 bases). Trimming stripped 6 bases from V and 2 bases from J, with 12 bases between. Germline V gene data show CDR1 as KGHSH and CDR2 as LQKENI. This CDR3 is built from 14 residues. CDR3 nucleotide sequence: TGTGCCAGCTCTCCGGGAATTAACACAGATACGCAGTATTTT. Translating it yields CASSPGINTDTQYF.

V usage is TRBV29-1 and J usage is TRBJ1-3; possibly TRBD1 for D (5 bases). V was cut by 6 bases and J by 3 bases, with 12 bases left in between. This CDR3 contains 13 residues. Germline CDR1 reads SQVTM; CDR2 reads ANQGSEA. CDR3 in DNA: TGCAGCGTCCCGACAGACTATGGAAACACCATATATTTT. It translates to CSVPTDYGNTIYF. Full variable domain (outside the CDR3, taken from reference TRBV29-1 and TRBJ1-3): SAVISQKPSRDICQRGTSLTIQCQVDSQVTMMFWYRQQPGQSLTLIATANQGSEATYESGFVIDKFPISRPNLTFSTLTVSNMSPEDSSIYLCSVPTDYGNTIYFGEGSWLTVV.

The chain employs TRBV9 and TRBJ2-3; 10 bases align to TRBD1. The CDR3 consists of 15 residues. Germline loops: CDR1 SGDLS, CDR2 YYNGEE. The V and J ends lost 4 bases and 3 bases, in that order; junction bases with no gene match: 5. The DNA for the CDR3 is TGTGCCAGCAGCTCGGGACAGGGGCGTACAGATACGCAGTATTTT. Protein sequence: CASSSGQGRTDTQYF.

The V call is TRBV30, the J call TRBJ2-2; TRBD1 matches 11 bases. Germline V gene sequence: CDR1 GTSNPN, CDR2 SVGIG (reference sequence). V lost 2 bases, J lost 4 bases, and 6 bases stayed unmatched. The length of the CDR3 is 16 residues. The CDR3 reads CAWSRRGQGATGELFF. The DNA for the CDR3 is TGTGCCTGGAGTCGTAGAGGACAGGGGGCCACCGGGGAGCTGTTTTTT.

The chain couples TRBV25-1 to TRBJ1-3; D remains unclear. V dropped 6 bases and J dropped 3 bases, with 12 bases sitting between them. The V gene's germline CDR1 is MGHDK and CDR2 SYGVNS. CDR3 length: 14 amino acids. The CDR3 DNA reads TGTGCCAGCAGCCGAAATCTGGGTGGAAACACCATATATTTT. Its translation is CASSRNLGGNTIYF.

The chain links TRBV15 to TRBJ2-7; D uncertain. The germline V gene encodes CDR1 LNHNV and CDR2 YYDKDF (reference sequence). Trimming cost V 0 bases and J 10 bases, with 19 bases left between them. CDR3 length: 15 amino acids. CDR3 nucleotide sequence: TGTGCCACCAGCAGAGATCTGGGCCCCACCCGCGAACAGTACTTC. Amino acids: CATSRDLGPTREQYF.

The rearrangement links TRBV19 to TRBJ2-3; TRBD2 matches 8 bases. CDR1 LNHDA and CDR2 SQIVND come from the germline V gene (reference sequence). The CDR3 consists of 15 residues. V lost 5 bases, J lost 2 bases, and 6 bases stayed unmatched. DNA for the CDR3: TGTGCCAGTAGTCGAAAGCGGGGGAACACAGATACGCAGTATTTT. This sequence encodes CASSRKRGNTDTQYF.